This T cell receptor beta chain came from a study of shared clonotypes between healthy human individuals. Study-level background: CD4 naive and CD4 memory each took three plates per donor, while CD8 naive took two and CD8 memory one.

Terminally differentiated effector memory CD45RA+ cells were excluded from the naive CD8 cells, which were CD45RO-negative and positively selected for CCR7. This clone was seen just once. Its matching antigen is unknown. Only in-frame clones appear in the TCRdb table, and some are missing; sequencing was by immunoSEQ multiplex PCR. The profile shows about 820,000 clones, roughly 92% of them singletons. In germline, CDR1 is SGHTA, CDR2 FQGNSA. V shed 0 bases and J shed 4 bases, with 9 bases lying between them. CDR3 length: 14 amino acids. Regarding the study as a whole: Sorted-subset sequencing, rarefaction showed, was incomplete despite large depth.

The genes are TRBV7-2 and TRBJ1-1; D gene uncertain. The sequenced material came from naive CD8+ T cells sorted from blood. The TCR originated in a man between 25 and 39 years old in good health. The CDR3 sequence is CASSLAVSSTEAFF. In DNA form, the CDR3 reads TGTGCCAGCAGCTTAGCGGTGTCAAGCACTGAAGCTTTCTTT. The full variable domain, in which reference TRBV7-2 and TRBJ1-1 provide the parts outside the CDR3, is GAGVSQSPSNKVTEKGKDVELRCDPISGHTALYWYRQSLGQGLEFLIYFQGNSAPDKSGLPSDRFSAERTGGSVSTLTIQRTQQEDSAVYLCASSLAVSSTEAFFGQGTRLTVV.